The 3 T cell receptor beta chains listed next were all sequenced from one sample in a study of CD8 T cells in Susac syndrome. RNA amounts of roughly 0.45 to 1 ug underwent reverse transcription with random hexamers. TCRdb analysed the immunoSEQ multiplex PCR reads with MiXCR anew, one entry per CDR3 protein. Of more than 90,000 distinct CDR3 sequences in the sample, 85% to 95% were seen once. The sequenced sample was CD4+ T cells from PBMCs. The receptors were gathered from a human donor with multiple sclerosis.

The chain carries TRBV29-1 and TRBJ1-2, with 7 nucleotides matching TRBD1. The CDR3 extends over 14 amino acids. Losses at the gene ends were 4 bases for V and 7 bases for J; bases not matched to a gene: 12. Germline V gene data show CDR1 as SQVTM and CDR2 as ANQGSEA. The CDR3 DNA is TGCAGCGTTGGGCAACGGGACAGAAGGACTGGCTACACCTTC. Residues: CSVGQRDRRTGYTF.

V and J are TRBV2 and TRBJ1-4; perhaps TRBD1 as D (6 bases). V lost 4 bases and J 6 bases, leaving 12 bases between the germline ends. Per germline, CDR1 SNHLY and CDR2 FYNNEI. This CDR3 has 14 amino acids. The chain's CDR3 is CASSVRGSDEKLFF. The CDR3 DNA follows: TGTGCCAGCAGTGTGAGGGGGTCGGATGAAAAACTGTTTTTT.

This chain uses TRBV14 with TRBJ2-5; 10 nucleotides agree with TRBD2. V lost 8 bases, J lost 4 bases, and 13 bases stayed unmatched. Germline CDR1 SGHDN, CDR2 FVKESK. The CDR3 sequence is 16 residues long. In DNA form, the CDR3 reads TGTGCCAGCCTACAATCTCGACTAGCGGGTTTAGAGACCCAGTACTTC. Translation: CASLQSRLAGLETQYF.